These T cell receptor beta chains were read from a single sample in a study of pediatric ulcerative colitis. The method was immunoSEQ multiplex PCR; TCRdb's version includes in-frame clones alone and lacks a portion of them. The sample has about 32,000 clones; roughly four fifths are singletons. Input material: blood. These receptors were obtained from a boy younger than 18 with severe ulcerative colitis. CDR3s include the opening cysteine and the closing phenylalanine or tryptophan. Each record gives: V gene, D gene, CDR3 protein. A D gene is named only where the DNA matches it firmly.

TRBV7-2,TRBD2,CASAAGSSYEQYF
TRBV21-1,-,CASSNVPGVSSYGYTF
TRBV2,-,CASSEETVTEAFF
TRBV13,-,CASSESGRASYNEQFF
TRBV4-2,TRBD2,CASSQSISGGGEQFF
TRBV2,-,CASNRNPGEKLFF
TRBV6-1,-,CASSEANLGQYF
TRBV7-9,TRBD1,CASSLKRGLGNTIYF
TRBV28,-,CASSLGQNTGELFF
TRBV6-6,-,CASSYSSLENTEAFF
TRBV19,TRBD1,CASSISTGGNTEAFF
TRBV19,-,CASSIGGTRRNEQFF
TRBV2,TRBD1,CATHEDDRVGYGYTF
TRBV5-6,-,CASSLGDLSDGYTF
TRBV11-2,-,CASSRSQLRTEAFF
TRBV4-1,-,CASSPMRFVRSYNEQFF
TRBV7-8,-,CASSLETASTNEKLFF
TRBV5-1,-,CASSLAWGGEKLFF
TRBV5-1,-,CASSLGGTYDTEAFF
TRBV4-2,TRBD2,CASSQELAGGGNEQFF
TRBV7-2,TRBD1,CASRNRGRSYEQYF
TRBV7-3,TRBD1,CASSSETGSNTGELFF
TRBV4-1,-,CASSQTRVSYGYTF
TRBV5-4,TRBD2,CASRVSGGQVDTQYF
TRBV6-5,TRBD2,CASSSFAGGPTDTQYF
TRBV6-5,-,CASGGNNQPQHF
TRBV7-2,-,CASSPQALPSYEQYF
TRBV9,TRBD2,CASSGPSGVFGAEQFF
TRBV18,TRBD2,CASSPGGGSNTQYF
TRBV4-3,-,CASSQDLGRRQFF
TRBV5-6,-,CASGLGGRGYGYTF
TRBV28,-,CASSLGGTGTEAFF
TRBV18,-,CASSPPGRENYGYTF
TRBV6-6,-,CASSLDGSSNQPQHF
TRBV27,TRBD1,CASSRGTVTEAFF
TRBV6-5,TRBD1,CASSYSNQGDSPLHF
TRBV5-4,-,CASSRGYSGLNQPQHF
TRBV7-9,TRBD1,CASSLGQGQYEKLFF